These 16 T cell receptor beta chains share one sample of origin, sequenced in a study of CD8+CD57+ T cells in acquired aplastic anemia. By flow cytometry, patients selected for sequencing had shown an expansion of CD8+CD57+ cells. Profiling of TCR beta VDJ combinations and CDR3 sequences used genomic DNA as template. TCRdb passed the reads through MiXCR, listing each CDR3 protein once. The sample lists approximately 80,000 distinct CDR3 sequences, roughly 72% seen once, with 80% to 90% in the top ten. The specimen sequenced was sorted CD4+, CD8+, or CD8+CD57+ T cells (not recorded which) from PBMCs. All receptors derive from a human donor with aplastic anemia.

J is TRBJ2-7 and V is TRBV10-2; 11 bases are a match to TRBD2. The ends lost 6 bases at V and 11 bases at J; junction bases unmatched: 6. The CDR3 runs to 12 residues. Germline assignment: CDR1 WSHSY and CDR2 SAAADI. The CDR3 reads CASSPTSGVKYF. The CDR3, as DNA: TGCGCCAGCAGCCCGACTAGCGGGGTGAAGTACTTC.

This clonotype has only a few counts. The rearrangement uses TRBV4-2 and TRBJ1-2, with D maybe TRBD1 (5 bases). Germline V gene data show CDR1 as LGHNA and CDR2 as YNFKEQ. The CDR3 contains 16 residues. The V gene lost 0 bases and the J gene lost 0 bases, with 11 bases spanning the gap. The CDR3 DNA sequence: TGTGCCAGCAGCCAAGAGATTGGGGGGGCTAACTATGGCTACACCTTC. Its protein is CASSQEIGGANYGYTF.

This clonotype was observed many times. The gene calls are TRBV25-1 and TRBJ2-3; 11 nucleotides align to TRBD2. V was clipped by 6 bases and J by 2 bases; unmatched bases: 1. Germline CDR1 and CDR2: MGHDK and SYGVNS. This CDR3 is built from 14 residues. CDR3 residues: CASRLAGATDTQYF. The DNA of the CDR3 is TGTGCCAGCAGACTAGCGGGGGCCACAGATACGCAGTATTTT.

This clonotype appeared a few times. The chain recombines TRBV6-5 with TRBJ1-3; TRBD1 aligns across 7 bases. CDR1 is MNHEY, CDR2 SVGAGI, per germline. CDR3 length: 14 amino acids. V gave up 6 bases and J gave up 0 bases; unmatched junction bases: 2. The CDR3, as DNA: TGTGCCAGCAGCAACAGGGGCTCTGGAAACACCATATATTTT. This codes for CASSNRGSGNTIYF.

This sequence joins TRBV9 and TRBJ2-3; no definite D call. Germline CDR1 SGDLS, CDR2 YYNGEE. The CDR3 spans 13 residues. Trimming cost V 4 bases and J 0 bases, with 6 bases left between them. CDR3 sequence reads: CASSPFSTDTQYF. CDR3 nucleotides: TGTGCCAGCAGCCCCTTTAGCACAGATACGCAGTATTTT.

This clonotype was detected a few times. The rearrangement uses TRBV4-2 and TRBJ2-7; the D gene could be TRBD1 or TRBD2 (7 bases each). The CDR3 sequence is 14 residues long. Germline CDR1 reads LGHNA; CDR2 reads YNFKEQ. Trimming took off 1 base at V and 6 bases at J, with 13 bases between the two ends. CDR3 DNA sequence: TGTGCCAGCAGCCAAGGGGAGGGGGCATCCGAGCAGTACTTC. This gives the protein CASSQGEGASEQYF.

This clonotype was counted only a few times. The chain joins TRBV15 to TRBJ1-5; D unclear. Germline-derived CDR1 and CDR2 are LNHNV and YYDKDF (reference sequence). V dropped 1 base and J dropped 7 bases, with 8 bases sitting between them. This CDR3 contains 13 residues. The CDR3 sequence is CATSRVYGQPQHF. The CDR3 bases are TGTGCCACCAGCAGAGTATATGGGCAGCCCCAGCATTTT.

The chain combines TRBV29-1 with TRBJ2-7, with 8 bases identical to TRBD1. The CDR3 covers 13 residues. The V segment lost 6 bases and the J segment 3 bases; nucleotides outside the gene matches: 7. Germline assignment: CDR1 SQVTM and CDR2 ANQGSEA. CDR3 loop: CSVPGTGFYEQYF. The CDR3 coding sequence is TGCAGCGTGCCCGGGACAGGTTTCTACGAGCAGTACTTC.

The table lists this clonotype with many counts. This rearrangement joins TRBV6-4 to TRBJ1-6; no clear D. This CDR3 has 13 amino acids. Germline loops: CDR1 MRHNA, CDR2 SNTAGT. Between the trimmed V and J ends, which lost 2 bases and 5 bases, there was a span of 4 bases. The CDR3 protein is CASSDRDNSPLHF. CDR3 nucleotide sequence: TGTGCCAGCAGTGACAGGGATAATTCACCCCTCCACTTT.

The rearrangement joins TRBV5-1 to TRBJ2-7; 11 nucleotides align to TRBD2. V was pared by 1 base and J by 0 bases, with 3 bases of the junction left unmatched. This CDR3 region has 16 residues. Germline V gives CDR1 SGHRS, CDR2 YFSETQ. As DNA, the CDR3 is TGCGCCAGCAGCTTGCTAGGACTAGCGGGCTCCTACGAGCAGTACTTC. Translated: CASSLLGLAGSYEQYF.

J is TRBJ2-7 and V is TRBV19; perhaps TRBD2 as D (6 bases). Germline CDR1 reads LNHDA; CDR2 reads SQIVND (reference sequence). This CDR3 is built from 13 residues. Trimming pared 3 bases from V and 3 bases from J, leaving 9 bases between. CDR3 loop: CASSIGTYYEQYF. The CDR3 nucleotides are TGTGCCAGTAGTATCGGGACTTACTACGAGCAGTACTTC.

This chain uses TRBV15 with TRBJ2-7; D gene unclear. Germline values: CDR1 LNHNV, CDR2 YYDKDF (reference sequence). CDR3 length: 12 amino acids. The germline V and J ends were trimmed by 0 bases and 3 bases, with 3 bases remaining between them. In nucleotides, the CDR3 is TGTGCCACCAGCAGAGACGGCTACGAGCAGTACTTC. Translated, it gives CATSRDGYEQYF. The full variable domain, rest sourced from reference TRBV15 and TRBJ2-7, is DAMVIQNPRYQVTQFGKPVTLSCSQTLNHNVMYWYQQKSSQAPKLLFHYYDKDFNNEADTPDNFQSRRPNTSFCFLDIRSPGLGDTAMYLCATSRDGYEQYFGPGTRLTVT.

J is TRBJ2-5 and V is TRBV5-6; D uncertain. The V and J ends lost 0 bases and 2 bases respectively, with 5 bases between them. Germline V gives CDR1 SGHDT, CDR2 YYEEEE. The CDR3 contains 13 residues. Written as DNA, the CDR3 is TGTGCCAGCAGCTTGGACTGGCAAGAGACCCAGTACTTC. This encodes CASSLDWQETQYF.

The rearrangement links TRBV7-2 to TRBJ2-7; perhaps TRBD2 as D (6 bases). CDR3 length: 15 residues. The germline CDR1 and CDR2 sequences are SGHTA and FQGNSA. The V and J ends lost 1 base and 5 bases respectively, with 15 bases between them. The CDR3 spells CASSLGGGRGHEQYF. CDR3 sequence (DNA): TGTGCCAGCAGCTTAGGGGGAGGTCGAGGACACGAGCAGTACTTC.

The CDR3 protein is CASSPGTSAYYEQYF. In DNA, the CDR3 is TGTGCCAGCAGCCCGGGGACTTCTGCCTACTACGAGCAGTACTTC. This rearrangement joins TRBV7-8 to TRBJ2-7; the D gene is possibly TRBD2 (6 bases). The V and J ends lost 5 bases and 3 bases respectively, with 17 bases between them. CDR3 length equals 15 residues. Germline lookup yields CDR1 SGHVS and CDR2 FQNEAQ. The variable domain in full, with the rest retrieved from reference TRBV7-8 and TRBJ2-7, is GAGVSQSPRYKVAKRGQDVALRCDPISGHVSLFWYQQALGQGPEFLTYFQNEAQLDKSGLPSDRFFAERPEGSVSTLKIQRTQQEDSAVYLCASSPGTSAYYEQYFGPGTRLTVT.

This chain joins TRBV2 and TRBJ1-3, with D unresolved. V lost 7 bases and J lost 1, with 11 bases in between. CDR3 length: 14 residues. Germline CDR1 reads SNHLY; CDR2 reads FYNNEI. The CDR3 nucleotides are TGTGCCAGCACTCTACAGCGTTCTGGAAACACCATATATTTT. The encoded protein is CASTLQRSGNTIYF. Filled out from reference TRBV2 and TRBJ1-3, the complete variable domain reads EPEVTQTPSHQVTQMGQEVILRCVPISNHLYFYWYRQILGQKVEFLVSFYNNEISEKSEIFDDQFSVERPDGSNFTLKIRSTKLEDSAMYFCASTLQRSGNTIYFGEGSWLTVV.